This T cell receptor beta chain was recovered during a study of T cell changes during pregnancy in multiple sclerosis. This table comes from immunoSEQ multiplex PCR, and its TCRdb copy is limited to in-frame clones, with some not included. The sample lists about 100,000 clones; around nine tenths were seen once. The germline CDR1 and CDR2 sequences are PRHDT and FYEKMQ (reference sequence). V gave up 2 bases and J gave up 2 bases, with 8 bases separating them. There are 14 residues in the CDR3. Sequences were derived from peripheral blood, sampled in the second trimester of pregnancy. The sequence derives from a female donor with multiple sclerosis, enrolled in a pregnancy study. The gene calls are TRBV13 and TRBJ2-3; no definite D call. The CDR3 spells CASSLRHLTDTQYF. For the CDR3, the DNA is TGTGCCAGCAGCTTACGACACCTCACAGATACGCAGTATTTT.